Shown below are 20 T cell receptor beta chains from a single sample sequenced in a study of naive and memory T cell subsets. General study results and limits: A few larger clonotypes appeared in naive repertoires, especially CD8, possibly memory cells re-expressing CD45RA.

These TCRs are of unknown antigen specificity. The beta constant-region primer was an equimolar mix of two oligonucleotides covering TRBC1 and TRBC2. Nested alpha and beta constant-region primers with the SP2 primer drove four PCR rounds on ligated cDNA. A single record per CDR3 protein comes from TCRdb applying MiXCR to the UMI-ligation and nested PCR reads. This table has approximately 150,000 distinct CDR3 sequences, about 23% appearing once. Sequencing was carried out using naive CD4+ T cells from blood. The receptors here all came from a human donor in good health.

A few counts support this clonotype. This sequence joins TRBV19 and TRBJ1-5, with D possibly being TRBD1 (5 bases). CDR3 length equals 15 residues. Germline V gives CDR1 LNHDA, CDR2 SQIVND (reference sequence). Trimming removed 3 bases at V and 3 bases at J, with 12 bases between. This CDR3 reads CASSMDTRANQPQHF. In nucleotides, the CDR3 is TGTGCCAGTAGTATGGACACCCGAGCCAATCAGCCCCAGCATTTT.

The gene calls are TRBV6-1 and TRBJ1-5; 9 nucleotides line up with TRBD1. The CDR3 runs to 15 residues. Germline V gene data show CDR1 as MNHNS and CDR2 as SASEGT. V lost 7 bases and J lost 2; bases outside the gene matches: 6. CDR3 sequence reads: CASTRDRAGNQPQHF. The CDR3 coding sequence is TGTGCCAGCACCCGGGACAGGGCCGGCAATCAGCCCCAGCATTTT.

V is TRBV2 and J is TRBJ2-7; D is tentatively TRBD1 or TRBD2 (5 bases each). V was trimmed by 5 bases and J by 0 bases, leaving 8 bases between them. The CDR3 is 13 amino acids. The germline V gene has CDR1 SNHLY and CDR2 FYNNEI. The CDR3 DNA reads as TGTGCCAGCAGTCGGGGCCGCTCCTACGAGCAGTACTTC. Protein product: CASSRGRSYEQYF.

The J gene is TRBJ1-3, the V gene TRBV12-3 or TRBV12-4; D call uncertain. The CDR3 has 14 residues. The V and J ends lost 5 bases and 4 bases respectively, with 12 bases between them. The CDR3 DNA sequence: TGTGCCAGCAGTAAGAGGGAGAGAGGAAACACCATATATTTT. Amino acids: CASSKRERGNTIYF.

The chain carries TRBV27 and TRBJ2-5, with D tentatively TRBD1 (5 bases). The CDR3 extends over 16 amino acids. Germline CDR1 reads MNHEY; CDR2 reads SMNVEV (reference sequence). V was cut by 3 bases and J by 0 bases, with 14 bases left in between. This CDR3 reads CASSFGWGRHQETQYF. As DNA, the CDR3 is TGTGCCAGCAGTTTTGGGTGGGGCCGGCACCAAGAGACCCAGTACTTC.

This clonotype was counted only a few times. This chain uses TRBV29-1 with TRBJ2-7; 7 nucleotides agree with TRBD1. This CDR3 has 14 residues. The ends lost 7 bases at V and 3 bases at J; junction bases unmatched: 12. Germline CDR1 and CDR2: SQVTM and ANQGSEA. CDR3 nucleotides: TGCAGCGCCTGCCCTCGACAGGGCGGCTACGAGCAGTACTTC. This encodes CSACPRQGGYEQYF.

This clonotype has only a few counts. The rearrangement joins TRBV7-2 to TRBJ2-7, with TRBD1 as a possible D gene (5 bases). The V end lost 3 bases, the J end lost 4 bases, and 7 bases lay between the germline ends. The CDR3 spans 12 residues. Germline CDR1 reads SGHTA; CDR2 reads FQGNSA. This CDR3 is CASSLSGYEQYF. DNA of the CDR3: TGTGCCAGCAGCTTGTCAGGGTACGAGCAGTACTTC.

The sample holds many counts of this clonotype. The gene calls are TRBV29-1 and TRBJ2-5; a possible D gene is TRBD1 (5 bases). V was pared by 3 bases and J by 3 bases, with 11 bases between. The germline V gene encodes CDR1 SQVTM and CDR2 ANQGSEA. The CDR3 is 13 residues long. The CDR3 DNA follows: TGCAGCGTTGACCTCACAGGAAAAGAGACCCAGTACTTC. Protein: CSVDLTGKETQYF. Variable domain in full (rest from reference TRBV29-1 and TRBJ2-5): SAVISQKPSRDICQRGTSLTIQCQVDSQVTMMFWYRQQPGQSLTLIATANQGSEATYESGFVIDKFPISRPNLTFSTLTVSNMSPEDSSIYLCSVDLTGKETQYFGPGTRLLVL.

This clonotype was detected ten times or more. The chain has TRBV7-6 and TRBJ2-3; D gene unclear. Germline V CDR1 and CDR2: SGHVS, FNYEAQ. The CDR3 consists of 14 residues. The V end lost 7 bases, the J end lost 2 bases, and 13 bases lay between the germline ends. The DNA for the CDR3 is TGTGCCAGCAAGCAGGACGGATCCACAGATACGCAGTATTTT. Translating it yields CASKQDGSTDTQYF. The full variable domain, its missing parts supplied by reference TRBV7-6 and TRBJ2-3, is GAGVSQSPRYKVTKRGQDVALRCDPISGHVSLYWYRQALGQGPEFLTYFNYEAQQDKSGLPNDRFSAERPEGSISTLTIQRTEQRDSAMYRCASKQDGSTDTQYFGPGTRLTVL.

Many counts were recorded for this clonotype. The chain employs TRBV12-3 or TRBV12-4 and TRBJ2-1, with D possibly matching TRBD1 (6 bases). The CDR3 has 12 amino acids. The V and J ends lost 5 bases and 7 bases respectively, with 9 bases between them. The CDR3 sequence: CASSRGQNEQFF. CDR3 bases: TGTGCCAGCAGTCGAGGACAGAATGAGCAGTTCTTC.

This chain uses TRBV28 with TRBJ2-3; the match to TRBD2 covers 11 bases. Germline V gives CDR1 MDHEN, CDR2 SYDVKM. Trimming removed 2 bases from V and 6 bases from J; junction bases left unmatched: 13. This CDR3 has 18 amino acids. CDR3 nucleotides: TGTGCCAGCAGTTTAAGGGGCAGACTAGCGGGACTCGGGGATACGCAGTATTTT. It encodes CASSLRGRLAGLGDTQYF. Combining the CDR3 with reference TRBV28 and TRBJ2-3 gives the whole variable domain DVKVTQSSRYLVKRTGEKVFLECVQDMDHENMFWYRQDPGLGLRLIYFSYDVKMKEKGDIPEGYSVSREKKERFSLILESASTNQTSMYLCASSLRGRLAGLGDTQYFGPGTRLTVL.

The chain carries TRBV5-1 and TRBJ2-7; D could derive from TRBD1 or TRBD2 (5 bases each). The CDR3 consists of 15 residues. The germline V gene has CDR1 SGHRS and CDR2 YFSETQ. V was clipped by 4 bases and J by 0 bases, with 14 bases between them. Here the CDR3 reads CASSPRDAHSYEQYF. DNA of the CDR3: TGCGCCAGCAGCCCCCGGGACGCGCACTCCTACGAGCAGTACTTC.

V usage is TRBV29-1 and J usage is TRBJ2-7; tentatively, D is TRBD1 (5 bases). CDR1 SQVTM and CDR2 ANQGSEA come from the germline V gene. V was cut by 5 bases and J by 3 bases, with 11 bases left in between. The CDR3 extends over 12 amino acids. CDR3 amino acids: CSVLKGNYEQYF. CDR3 nucleotide sequence: TGCAGCGTTTTAAAGGGGAACTACGAGCAGTACTTC.

CDR3 sequence: CSARVSPGRYTDTQYF. CDR3 sequence (DNA): TGCAGTGCTAGAGTGTCCCCGGGACGATACACAGATACGCAGTATTTT. The rearrangement joins TRBV20-1 to TRBJ2-3; D tentatively reads TRBD1 or TRBD2 (5 bases each). Germline lookup yields CDR1 DFQATT and CDR2 SNEGSKA (reference sequence). The CDR3 has 16 residues. Trimming pared 1 base from V and 2 bases from J, leaving 16 bases between.

This clonotype was detected a few times. The chain links TRBV10-3 to TRBJ2-4; D is possibly TRBD1 or TRBD2 (5 bases each). Trimming left V 8 bases short and J 8 bases short, with 19 bases between. This CDR3 is built from 14 residues. Germline V gene data show CDR1 as ENHRY and CDR2 as SYGVKD. CDR3 DNA sequence: TGTGCCATCGGGTCTAGAGGGGCCGGGGACATTCAGTACTTC. It yields the protein CAIGSRGAGDIQYF.

The chain uses TRBV5-1 and TRBJ2-7; the D is unclear. Between the trimmed V and J ends, which lost 2 bases and 2 bases, there was a span of 14 bases. CDR1 is SGHRS, CDR2 YFSETQ, per germline. The CDR3 has 15 amino acids. In nucleotides, the CDR3 is TGCGCCAGCAGCTTTGGAACAGCATCAGCCTACGAGCAGTACTTC. Its translation: CASSFGTASAYEQYF.

This clonotype was observed at least ten times. This chain links TRBV29-1 with TRBJ2-1; 13 bases agree with TRBD2. Germline CDR1 and CDR2: SQVTM and ANQGSEA. V lost 5 bases to trimming and J lost 6 bases; unmatched junction nucleotides: 7. This CDR3 is 15 amino acids long. The DNA of the CDR3 is TGCAGCGTTACCGGGACTAGCGGGATCCTCAATGAGCAGTTCTTC. The encoded protein is CSVTGTSGILNEQFF.

The chain links TRBV6-6 to TRBJ2-3; 9 positions agree with TRBD2. CDR1 and CDR2 (germline): MNHNY, SVGAGI (reference sequence). The CDR3 spans 13 residues. Unmatched junction bases numbered 5, after V lost 6 bases and J lost 7 bases. This CDR3 reads CASRGGLAYTQYF. The DNA for the CDR3 is TGTGCCAGCAGAGGGGGACTAGCTTATACGCAGTATTTT.

This clonotype showed up just a few times. The V and J genes are TRBV20-1 and TRBJ2-7; D ambiguous. This CDR3 region has 15 residues. V shed 2 bases and J shed 2 bases, with 16 bases lying between them. Germline V gene lookup returns CDR1 DFQATT and CDR2 SNEGSKA (reference sequence). The CDR3, as DNA: TGCAGTGCTAGACGTCCGGCAGGCGGAACCTACGAGCAGTACTTC. Translating it yields CSARRPAGGTYEQYF.

The rearrangement links TRBV10-2 to TRBJ2-5, with TRBD1 matching over 9 bases. This CDR3 spans 15 amino acids. Trimming took 2 bases from V and 4 from J; bases not matched to a gene: 5. Germline V lookup: CDR1 WSHSY, CDR2 SAAADI. CDR3 sequence (DNA): TGCGCCAGCAGTGAGCTGGGACAGGGCCGAGAGACCCAGTACTTC. It translates to CASSELGQGRETQYF.